The 21 T cell receptor beta chains below all came from one sample that was sequenced in a study of shared clonotypes between healthy human individuals. Only in-frame clones appear in the TCRdb table, and some are missing; sequencing was by immunoSEQ multiplex PCR. The sample has millions of clones, about 92% seen once; the top ten hold 0.39%. The sequencing input was naive CD4+ T cells from PBMCs. Subset here: CD45RA+ positively selected. The receptors derive from a man aged 18 to 30 in good health. Some clones in this sample may be carry-over from other donors' samples.

This chain links TRBV27 with TRBJ2-1; 8 positions agree with TRBD1. Germline CDR1 is MNHEY and CDR2 is SMNVEV (reference sequence). The CDR3 has 15 residues. Trimming cost V 5 bases and J 4 bases; bases outside gene matches: 7. In DNA, the CDR3 is TGTGCCAGCAGTCTTAGACAGGGGAATTACAATGAGCAGTTCTTC. This gives the protein CASSLRQGNYNEQFF.

This chain uses TRBV7-7 with TRBJ2-5, with D tentatively TRBD1 (7 bases). V was trimmed by 0 bases and J by 5 bases, leaving 19 bases between them. The germline V gene encodes CDR1 SSHAT and CDR2 FNYEAQ (reference sequence). The CDR3 sequence is 17 residues long. The CDR3, as DNA: TGTGCCAGCAGCTTAGCATTCCAGCCAGGGGGGTACGAGACCCAGTACTTC. This sequence encodes CASSLAFQPGGYETQYF. Full variable domain (remainder filled in from reference TRBV7-7 and TRBJ2-5): GAGVSQSPRYKVTKRGQDVTLRCDPISSHATLYWYQQALGQGPEFLTYFNYEAQPDKSGLPSDRFSAERPEGSISTLTIQRTEQRDSAMYRCASSLAFQPGGYETQYFGPGTRLLVL.

The chain links TRBV27 to TRBJ1-1; 7 bases align to TRBD1. The ends lost 0 bases at V and 5 bases at J; junction bases unmatched: 6. Looked up from germline, CDR1 is MNHEY and CDR2 is SMNVEV (reference sequence). The CDR3 totals 15 residues. The CDR3 nucleotides are TGTGCCAGCAGTTTATCGAAGGGGGCTGGGACTGAAGCTTTCTTT. Translated, it gives CASSLSKGAGTEAFF.

The gene calls are TRBV27 and TRBJ1-5; the match to TRBD1 covers 7 bases. CDR1 is MNHEY, CDR2 SMNVEV, per germline (reference sequence). This CDR3 comprises 14 residues. The trim removed 6 bases at V and 5 bases at J, leaving 7 bases unmatched. CDR3 in amino acids: CASSRQGEDQPQHF. CDR3 coding DNA: TGTGCCAGCAGCAGACAGGGTGAAGATCAGCCCCAGCATTTT.

This chain links TRBV19 with TRBJ2-1; D perhaps matches TRBD2 (6 bases). The CDR3 extends over 13 amino acids. Germline V gene data show CDR1 as LNHDA and CDR2 as SQIVND (reference sequence). Trimming stripped 3 bases from V and 13 bases from J, with 16 bases between. The CDR3 loop reads CASSIGGLGGQFF. Here the CDR3 DNA reads TGTGCCAGTAGTATCGGAGGGCTTGGAGGACAGTTCTTC.

This chain uses TRBV15 with TRBJ2-1, with 11 bases matching TRBD2. Germline-derived CDR1 and CDR2 are LNHNV and YYDKDF (reference sequence). The CDR3 runs 13 residues. With V trimmed by 8 bases and J by 7 bases, 4 bases remained unmatched. The CDR3 spells CATSLAGENEQFF. CDR3 DNA sequence: TGTGCCACCTCACTAGCGGGAGAGAATGAGCAGTTCTTC.

The gene calls are TRBV9 and TRBJ2-3; 7 nucleotides line up with TRBD2. The ends lost 4 bases at V and 5 bases at J; junction bases unmatched: 13. The germline V gene has CDR1 SGDLS and CDR2 YYNGEE. The CDR3 length is 16 residues. The CDR3 protein is CASSRRLASFGDTQYF. The CDR3 coding sequence is TGTGCCAGCAGCCGAAGACTAGCATCCTTCGGAGATACGCAGTATTTT.

The CDR3 loop reads CASSGPPSNTGELFF. CDR3 bases: TGTGCCAGCAGCGGCCCCCCGTCAAACACCGGGGAGCTGTTTTTT. J is TRBJ2-2 and V is TRBV9; D unclear. The germline V and J ends were trimmed by 3 bases and 2 bases, with 11 bases remaining between them. The CDR3 totals 15 residues. The germline V gene encodes CDR1 SGDLS and CDR2 YYNGEE.

The rearrangement links TRBV4-3 to TRBJ2-5; 9 positions agree with TRBD2. The closer fit of TRBJ2-7 to the DNA end suggests the J call may be wrong. Germline V gene sequence: CDR1 LGHNA, CDR2 YSLEER. The CDR3 extends over 19 amino acids. CDR3 nucleotide sequence: TGCGCCAGCAGCCTACGAAGAGGTAGCGGGAGTCCGACCTCCTACGAGCAGTACTTC. It yields the protein CASSLRRGSGSPTSYEQYF.

The sample holds one count of this clone. As DNA, the CDR3 is TGTGCCAGCAGGACCCCGGGGCTCACTGAAGCTTTCTTT. Its protein is CASRTPGLTEAFF. This rearrangement joins TRBV28 to TRBJ1-1; tentatively, D is TRBD1 (5 bases). V was clipped by 6 bases and J by 4 bases, with 12 bases between them. The CDR3 totals 13 residues. Germline V CDR1 and CDR2: MDHEN, SYDVKM.

A single count supports this clone. The gene calls are TRBV28 and TRBJ2-7; 8 nucleotides match TRBD1. V shed 8 bases, J shed 3 bases, and the junction held 12 bases outside the gene matches. Germline loops: CDR1 MDHEN, CDR2 SYDVKM. This CDR3 has 15 amino acids. In nucleotides, the CDR3 is TGTGCCAGCTGTACCTCTGACAGGGGTCTCTACGAGCAGTACTTC. This translates into CASCTSDRGLYEQYF. Full variable domain (outside the CDR3, taken from reference TRBV28 and TRBJ2-7): DVKVTQSSRYLVKRTGEKVFLECVQDMDHENMFWYRQDPGLGLRLIYFSYDVKMKEKGDIPEGYSVSREKKERFSLILESASTNQTSMYLCASCTSDRGLYEQYFGPGTRLTVT.

The V and J genes are TRBV14 and TRBJ2-7; possibly TRBD1 for D (6 bases). CDR1 is SGHDN and CDR2 is FVKESK in the germline V gene. The CDR3 contains 18 residues. The ends were cut back, 4 bases at V and 0 bases at J, with 22 bases in the middle. Here the CDR3 reads CASSPSIGRDTSSYEQYF. In DNA, the CDR3 is TGTGCCAGCAGCCCTAGTATAGGCCGGGACACCAGCTCCTACGAGCAGTACTTC.

The chain has TRBV5-4 and TRBJ2-7; D is perhaps TRBD1 (5 bases). Germline V gives CDR1 SGHNT, CDR2 YYREEE (reference sequence). V was pared by 0 bases and J by 6 bases, with 13 bases between. The CDR3 loop spans 14 amino acids. The CDR3 DNA sequence: TGTGCCAGCAGCTTGGGGGGTCAGGGATCCGAGCAGTACTTC. It codes for CASSLGGQGSEQYF.

The chain joins TRBV6-1 to TRBJ1-2; D remains ambiguous. Germline CDR1 is MNHNS and CDR2 is SASEGT. The CDR3 has 13 amino acids. The germline V and J ends were trimmed by 0 bases and 4 bases, with 6 bases remaining between them. CDR3 nucleotides: TGTGCCAGCAGTGAAGCAAGAGTCTATGGCTACACCTTC. Protein product: CASSEARVYGYTF.

The chain links TRBV14 to TRBJ1-5; 7 nucleotides line up with TRBD1. Per germline, CDR1 SGHDN and CDR2 FVKESK. V lost 4 bases and J lost 7; bases outside the gene matches: 7. This CDR3 has 14 amino acids. Here the CDR3 DNA reads TGTGCCAGCAGCCGAGGGGGCGCAGCCCAGCCCCAGCATTTT. This translates into CASSRGGAAQPQHF.

V is TRBV7-9 and J is TRBJ2-7; unclear D gene. CDR3 length: 12 residues. The germline V and J ends were trimmed by 0 bases and 2 bases, with 2 bases remaining between them. The germline V gene encodes CDR1 SEHNR and CDR2 FQNEAQ (reference sequence). CDR3 region: CASSLAAYEQYF. CDR3 DNA: TGTGCCAGCAGCTTAGCGGCCTACGAGCAGTACTTC.

The CDR3 bases are TGTGCCAGTCGAAGACAGGGGGGACAAGAGACCCAGTACTTC. Amino acid sequence: CASRRQGGQETQYF. V usage is TRBV6-1 and J usage is TRBJ2-5; 9 nucleotides line up with TRBD1. Trimming removed 9 bases from V and 2 bases from J; junction bases left unmatched: 7. The CDR3 runs to 14 residues. CDR1 MNHNS and CDR2 SASEGT come from the germline V gene.

This rearrangement joins TRBV28 to TRBJ1-1; D ambiguous. Germline V lookup: CDR1 MDHEN, CDR2 SYDVKM. This CDR3 spans 13 amino acids. V gave up 7 bases and J gave up 0 bases, with 9 bases separating them. CDR3 amino acids: CASKSGMNTEAFF. The CDR3 bases are TGTGCCAGCAAGTCAGGAATGAACACTGAAGCTTTCTTT. Full variable domain (outside the CDR3, taken from reference TRBV28 and TRBJ1-1): DVKVTQSSRYLVKRTGEKVFLECVQDMDHENMFWYRQDPGLGLRLIYFSYDVKMKEKGDIPEGYSVSREKKERFSLILESASTNQTSMYLCASKSGMNTEAFFGQGTRLTVV.

This clone was counted once. V is TRBV7-8 and J is TRBJ2-1; D is possibly TRBD2 (5 bases). V lost 3 bases and J 4 bases, leaving 13 bases between the germline ends. Germline CDR1 and CDR2: SGHVS and FQNEAQ. The CDR3 covers 15 residues. CDR3 in DNA: TGTGCCAGCAGCTTGATGGACTTTCGATACAATGAGCAGTTCTTC. Translation gives CASSLMDFRYNEQFF.

The V gene is TRBV28, the J gene TRBJ2-7; a weak D match, TRBD2 (6 bases). Germline assignment: CDR1 MDHEN and CDR2 SYDVKM. This CDR3 contains 14 residues. Trimming left V 7 bases short and J 2 bases short, with 15 bases between. Here the CDR3 reads CASTHGGVPYEQYF. As DNA, the CDR3 is TGTGCCAGCACCCACGGGGGTGTCCCCTACGAGCAGTACTTC.

The chain employs TRBV7-6 and TRBJ1-1; D gene uncertain. The V gene's germline CDR1 is SGHVS and CDR2 FNYEAQ. The V gene lost 0 bases and the J gene lost 1 base, with 9 bases spanning the gap. The length of the CDR3 is 15 residues. CDR3 nucleotide sequence: TGTGCCAGCAGCTTAGCGGTCGGACGGAACACTGAAGCTTTCTTT. It yields the protein CASSLAVGRNTEAFF.